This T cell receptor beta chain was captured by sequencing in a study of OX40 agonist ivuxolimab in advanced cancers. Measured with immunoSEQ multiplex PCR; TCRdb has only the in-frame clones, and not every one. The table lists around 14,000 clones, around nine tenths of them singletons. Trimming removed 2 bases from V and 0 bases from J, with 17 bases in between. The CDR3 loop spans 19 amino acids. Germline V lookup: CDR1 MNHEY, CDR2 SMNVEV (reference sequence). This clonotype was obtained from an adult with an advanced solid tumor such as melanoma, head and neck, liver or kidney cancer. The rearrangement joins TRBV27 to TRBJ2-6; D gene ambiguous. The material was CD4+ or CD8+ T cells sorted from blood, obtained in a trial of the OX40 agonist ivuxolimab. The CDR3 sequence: CASSLGEGRSLSGANVLTF. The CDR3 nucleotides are TGTGCCAGCAGTTTAGGAGAAGGCAGATCCCTCTCTGGGGCCAACGTCCTGACTTTC.